This T cell receptor beta chain was sequenced in a study of breast tumors, draining lymph nodes, adjacent tissues. Trimming removed 6 bases at V and 7 bases at J, with 18 bases between. The CDR3 runs to 14 residues. Per the germline V gene, CDR1 is SGHNT and CDR2 is YENEEA. In TCRdb, the multiplex PCR reads were re-called with MiXCR into one record per CDR3 protein. The sample lists under 350,000 distinct CDR3 sequences, over 30% occurring once. Breast cancer patients provided tissue from their axillary draining lymph nodes. V and J are TRBV11-3 and TRBJ1-2; D remains ambiguous. This receptor was identified in a female donor with breast cancer. Some clones in this sample may be carry-over from other donors' samples. Sequencing was done on a sample of axillary lymph node tissue. CDR3 sequence: CASSSRCGPGGYTF. The CDR3, as DNA: TGTGCCAGCAGTTCTCGGTGCGGACCGGGTGGCTACACCTTC.